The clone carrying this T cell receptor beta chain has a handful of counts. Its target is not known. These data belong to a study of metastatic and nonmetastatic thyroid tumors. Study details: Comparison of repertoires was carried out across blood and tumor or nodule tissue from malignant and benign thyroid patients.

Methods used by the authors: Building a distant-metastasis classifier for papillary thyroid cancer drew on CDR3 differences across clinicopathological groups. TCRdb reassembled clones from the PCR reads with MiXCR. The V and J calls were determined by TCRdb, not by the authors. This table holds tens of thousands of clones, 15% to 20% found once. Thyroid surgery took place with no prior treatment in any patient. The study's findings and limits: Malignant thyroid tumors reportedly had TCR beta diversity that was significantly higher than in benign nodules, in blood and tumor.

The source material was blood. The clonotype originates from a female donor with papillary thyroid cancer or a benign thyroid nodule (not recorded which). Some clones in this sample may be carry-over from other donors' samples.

CDR3 in DNA: TGTGCCAGCAATACGGGACTTGCAGACTACGAGCAGTACTTC. Its translation is CASNTGLADYEQYF. The chain is built from TRBV6-1 and TRBJ2-7; tentative D call: TRBD2 (6 bases). The CDR3 sequence is 14 residues long. CDR1 is MNHNS and CDR2 is SASEGT in the germline V gene. The V gene lost 7 bases and the J gene lost 3 bases, with 16 bases spanning the gap.